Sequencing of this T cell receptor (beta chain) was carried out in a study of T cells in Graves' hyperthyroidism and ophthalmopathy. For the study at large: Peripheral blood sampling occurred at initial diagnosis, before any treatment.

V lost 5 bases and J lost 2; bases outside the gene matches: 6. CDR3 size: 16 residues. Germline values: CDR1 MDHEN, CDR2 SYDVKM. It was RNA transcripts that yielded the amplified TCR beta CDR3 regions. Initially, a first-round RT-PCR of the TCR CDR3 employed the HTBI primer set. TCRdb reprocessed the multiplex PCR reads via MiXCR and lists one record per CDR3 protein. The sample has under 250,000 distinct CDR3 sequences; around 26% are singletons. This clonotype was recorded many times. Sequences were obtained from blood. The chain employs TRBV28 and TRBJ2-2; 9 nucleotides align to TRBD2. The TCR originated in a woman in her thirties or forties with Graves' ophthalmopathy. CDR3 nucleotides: TGTGCCAGCAGTCTGACGACTAGCGGAAACACCGGGGAGCTGTTTTTT. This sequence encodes CASSLTTSGNTGELFF.